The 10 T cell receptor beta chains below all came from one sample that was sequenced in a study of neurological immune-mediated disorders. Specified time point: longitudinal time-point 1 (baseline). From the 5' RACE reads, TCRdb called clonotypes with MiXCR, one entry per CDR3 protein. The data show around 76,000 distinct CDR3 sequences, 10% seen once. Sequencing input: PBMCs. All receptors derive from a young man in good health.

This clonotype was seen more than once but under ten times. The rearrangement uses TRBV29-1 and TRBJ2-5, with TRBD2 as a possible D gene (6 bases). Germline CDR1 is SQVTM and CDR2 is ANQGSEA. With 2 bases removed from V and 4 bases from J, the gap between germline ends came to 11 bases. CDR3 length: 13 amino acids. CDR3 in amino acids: CSVEPVGRETQYF. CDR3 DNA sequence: TGCAGCGTTGAACCCGTCGGGAGAGAGACCCAGTACTTC.

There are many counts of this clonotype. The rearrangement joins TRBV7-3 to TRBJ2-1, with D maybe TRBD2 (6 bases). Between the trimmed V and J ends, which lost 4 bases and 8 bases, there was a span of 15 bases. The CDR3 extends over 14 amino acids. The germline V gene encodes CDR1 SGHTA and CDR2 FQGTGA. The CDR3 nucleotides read TGTGCCAGCAGCTCTCCGGGGGAGACCTATGAGCAGTTCTTC. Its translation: CASSSPGETYEQFF.

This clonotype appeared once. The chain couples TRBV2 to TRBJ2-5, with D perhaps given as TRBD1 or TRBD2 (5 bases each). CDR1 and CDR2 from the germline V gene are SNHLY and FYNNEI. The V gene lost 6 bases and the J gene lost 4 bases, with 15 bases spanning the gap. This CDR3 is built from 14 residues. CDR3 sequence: CASSDGAGRETQYF. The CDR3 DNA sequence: TGTGCCAGCAGCGACGGGGCAGGGAGAGAGACCCAGTACTTC.

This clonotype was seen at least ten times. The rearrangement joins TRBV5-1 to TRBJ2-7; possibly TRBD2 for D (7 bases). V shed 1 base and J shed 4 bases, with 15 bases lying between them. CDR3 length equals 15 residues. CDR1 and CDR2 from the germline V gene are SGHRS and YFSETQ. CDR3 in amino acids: CASSLRGREFYEQYF. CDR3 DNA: TGCGCCAGCAGCTTGAGGGGGAGGGAGTTTTACGAGCAGTACTTC.

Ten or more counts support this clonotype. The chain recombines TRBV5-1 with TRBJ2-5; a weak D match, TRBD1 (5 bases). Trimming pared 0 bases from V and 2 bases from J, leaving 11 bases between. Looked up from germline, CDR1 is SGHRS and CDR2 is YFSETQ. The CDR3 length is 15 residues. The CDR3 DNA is TGCGCCAGCAGCTTGGTGGACACATTGCAAGAGACCCAGTACTTC. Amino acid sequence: CASSLVDTLQETQYF.

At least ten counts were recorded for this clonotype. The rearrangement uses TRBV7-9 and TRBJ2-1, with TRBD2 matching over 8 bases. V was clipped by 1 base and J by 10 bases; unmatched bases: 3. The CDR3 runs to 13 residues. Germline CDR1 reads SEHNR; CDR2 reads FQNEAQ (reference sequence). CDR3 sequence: CASSLVREGEQFF. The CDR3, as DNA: TGTGCCAGCAGCTTAGTCCGGGAGGGAGAGCAGTTCTTC.

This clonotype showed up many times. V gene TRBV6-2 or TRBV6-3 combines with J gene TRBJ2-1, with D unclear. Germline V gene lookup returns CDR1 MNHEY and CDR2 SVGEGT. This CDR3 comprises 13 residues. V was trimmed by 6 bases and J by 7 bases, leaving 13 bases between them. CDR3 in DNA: TGTGCCAGCAGCGAACAGTGGCGGAATGAGCAGTTCTTC. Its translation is CASSEQWRNEQFF.

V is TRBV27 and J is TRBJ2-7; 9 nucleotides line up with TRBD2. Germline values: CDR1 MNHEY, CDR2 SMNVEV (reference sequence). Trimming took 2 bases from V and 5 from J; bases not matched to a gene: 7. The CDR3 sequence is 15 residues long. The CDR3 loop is CASSLLSGSIDEQYF. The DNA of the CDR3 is TGTGCCAGCAGTTTACTTAGCGGGAGTATCGACGAGCAGTACTTC.

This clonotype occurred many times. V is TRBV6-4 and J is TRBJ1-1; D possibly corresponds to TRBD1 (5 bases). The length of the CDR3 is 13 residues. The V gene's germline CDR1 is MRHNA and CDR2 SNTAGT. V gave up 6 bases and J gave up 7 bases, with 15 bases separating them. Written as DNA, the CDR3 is TGTGCCAGCAGCCCGCAGGGATGGGGTGAAGCTTTCTTT. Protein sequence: CASSPQGWGEAFF.

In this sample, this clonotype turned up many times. The CDR3 sequence: CATSRNEDTQYF. In DNA form, the CDR3 reads TGTGCCACCAGCAGGAATGAAGATACGCAGTATTTT. J is TRBJ2-3 and V is TRBV15; D gene ambiguous. Per the germline V gene, CDR1 is LNHNV and CDR2 is YYDKDF (reference sequence). Trimming pared 3 bases from V and 5 bases from J, leaving 6 bases between. CDR3 size: 12 residues.